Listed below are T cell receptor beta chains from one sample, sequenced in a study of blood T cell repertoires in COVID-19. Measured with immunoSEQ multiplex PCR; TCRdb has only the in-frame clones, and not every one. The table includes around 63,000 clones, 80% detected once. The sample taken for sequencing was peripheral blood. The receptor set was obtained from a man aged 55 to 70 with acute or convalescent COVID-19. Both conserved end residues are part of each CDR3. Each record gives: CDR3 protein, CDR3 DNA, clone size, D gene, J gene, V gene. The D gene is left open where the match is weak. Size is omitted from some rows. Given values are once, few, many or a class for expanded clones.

CDR3aa: CASSPPAGLHEQYF
CDR3nt: TGTGCCAGCAGCCCGCCGGCAGGTCTCCACGAGCAGTACTTC
abundance: -
d_gene: -
j_gene: TRBJ2-7
v_gene: TRBV28

CDR3aa: CASREDRGARGGYTF
CDR3nt: TGTGCCAGCAGAGAAGATCGGGGCGCGAGGGGGGGCTACACCTTC
abundance: -
d_gene: -
j_gene: TRBJ1-2
v_gene: TRBV6-1

CDR3aa: CASSLVVLPGPGNTIYF
CDR3nt: TGTGCCAGCAGCTTAGTCGTTTTGCCAGGGCCTGGAAACACCATATATTTT
abundance: -
d_gene: -
j_gene: TRBJ1-3
v_gene: TRBV7-2

CDR3aa: CASSLRLEAGSNQPQHF
CDR3nt: TGTGCCAGCAGTTTACGCCTCGAGGCGGGGAGCAATCAGCCCCAGCATTTT
abundance: few
d_gene: -
j_gene: TRBJ1-5
v_gene: TRBV28

CDR3aa: CASSQDLLGTGANYGYTF
CDR3nt: TGTGCCAGCAGCCAAGATCTTCTTGGGACAGGAGCTAACTATGGCTACACCTTC
abundance: -
d_gene: TRBD1
j_gene: TRBJ1-2
v_gene: TRBV4-2

CDR3aa: CASGSSQGTEAFF
CDR3nt: TGTGCCAGCGGAAGTAGTCAGGGAACTGAAGCTTTCTTT
abundance: -
d_gene: -
j_gene: TRBJ1-1
v_gene: TRBV6-5

CDR3aa: CASSRRAGTPEETQYF
CDR3nt: TGCGCCAGCAGCCGGAGAGCCGGGACTCCTGAGGAGACCCAGTACTTC
abundance: once
d_gene: -
j_gene: TRBJ2-5
v_gene: TRBV5-1

CDR3aa: CASSWGQSRGYTF
CDR3nt: TGTGCCAGCAGTTGGGGACAGTCGCGTGGCTACACCTTC
abundance: -
d_gene: TRBD1
j_gene: TRBJ1-2
v_gene: TRBV12-3/TRBV12-4

CDR3aa: CASTPLRVGELFF
CDR3nt: TGTGCCAGTACTCCTCTCAGGGTCGGGGAGCTGTTTTTT
abundance: -
d_gene: -
j_gene: TRBJ2-2
v_gene: TRBV19

CDR3aa: CASSQDLDRGRSKTQYF
CDR3nt: TGTGCCAGCAGCCAAGACCTGGACAGGGGGCGCTCAAAGACCCAGTACTTC
abundance: -
d_gene: TRBD1
j_gene: TRBJ2-5
v_gene: TRBV3-1/TRBV3-2

CDR3aa: CASGISVETQYF
CDR3nt: TGTGCTAGTGGTATCTCGGTAGAGACCCAGTACTTC
abundance: -
d_gene: -
j_gene: TRBJ2-5
v_gene: TRBV12-5

CDR3aa: CASSVGGSVTTEAFF
CDR3nt: TGTGCCAGCAGCGTAGGAGGCTCGGTAACGACTGAAGCTTTCTTT
abundance: -
d_gene: -
j_gene: TRBJ1-1
v_gene: TRBV9

CDR3aa: CASNTGNRYNSPLHF
CDR3nt: TGTGCCAGCAATACCGGGAATCGCTATAATTCACCCCTCCACTTT
abundance: -
d_gene: -
j_gene: TRBJ1-6
v_gene: TRBV2

CDR3aa: CASSQAGSTGELFF
CDR3nt: TGTGCCAGCAGCCAAGCAGGGTCTACCGGGGAGCTGTTTTTT
abundance: few
d_gene: -
j_gene: TRBJ2-2
v_gene: TRBV16

CDR3aa: CAWNLGQGFRETQYF
CDR3nt: TGTGCCTGGAACCTGGGACAGGGGTTTCGGGAGACCCAGTACTTC
abundance: -
d_gene: TRBD1
j_gene: TRBJ2-5
v_gene: TRBV30

CDR3aa: CASSPPAGPGNTIYF
CDR3nt: TGTGCCAGCAGTCCCCCCGCAGGGCCAGGAAACACCATATATTTT
abundance: -
d_gene: -
j_gene: TRBJ1-3
v_gene: TRBV28

CDR3aa: CASSFGRAQVNTEAFF
CDR3nt: TGTGCCAGCAGCTTCGGCAGGGCTCAAGTGAACACTGAAGCTTTCTTT
abundance: -
d_gene: -
j_gene: TRBJ1-1
v_gene: TRBV5-4

CDR3aa: CASTGTRSEQFF
CDR3nt: TGTGCCAGCACCGGGACTAGAAGTGAGCAGTTCTTC
abundance: -
d_gene: TRBD2
j_gene: TRBJ2-1
v_gene: TRBV5-4

CDR3aa: CASSVSGSQETQYF
CDR3nt: TGTGCTAGCAGCGTTAGCGGGTCCCAAGAGACCCAGTACTTC
abundance: -
d_gene: TRBD2
j_gene: TRBJ2-5
v_gene: TRBV7-7

CDR3aa: CATSRDPTGEQFF
CDR3nt: TGTGCCACCAGCAGAGACCCCACGGGTGAGCAGTTCTTC
abundance: -
d_gene: -
j_gene: TRBJ2-1
v_gene: TRBV15

CDR3aa: CASSNGGKLFF
CDR3nt: TGTGCCAGCAGCAACGGGGGAAAACTGTTTTTT
abundance: -
d_gene: -
j_gene: TRBJ1-4
v_gene: TRBV21-1

CDR3aa: CASSLYGSATGELFF
CDR3nt: TGTGCCAGCAGTTTATATGGTAGTGCCACCGGGGAGCTGTTTTTT
abundance: -
d_gene: -
j_gene: TRBJ2-2
v_gene: TRBV27

CDR3aa: CASSLNPTDAYEQYF
CDR3nt: TGTGCCAGCAGCTTAAACCCGACAGACGCCTACGAGCAGTACTTC
abundance: -
d_gene: -
j_gene: TRBJ2-7
v_gene: TRBV7-6

CDR3aa: CASSRRQGSYNEQFF
CDR3nt: TGTGCCAGCAGTCGACGACAGGGTTCCTACAATGAGCAGTTCTTC
abundance: -
d_gene: TRBD1
j_gene: TRBJ2-1
v_gene: TRBV2

CDR3aa: CASSDSHSNQPQHF
CDR3nt: TGTGCCAGCAGTGACAGTCATAGCAATCAGCCCCAGCATTTT
abundance: few
d_gene: -
j_gene: TRBJ1-5
v_gene: TRBV2

CDR3aa: CSASFELVGTDTQYF
CDR3nt: TGCAGTGCTAGTTTTGAACTAGTGGGCACAGATACGCAGTATTTT
abundance: -
d_gene: -
j_gene: TRBJ2-3
v_gene: TRBV20-1

CDR3aa: CASSQALAGVYNEQFF
CDR3nt: TGCGCCAGCAGCCAAGCTCTAGCGGGGGTCTACAATGAGCAGTTCTTC
abundance: once
d_gene: TRBD2
j_gene: TRBJ2-1
v_gene: TRBV4-1

CDR3aa: CASSYPLAGRYGYTF
CDR3nt: TGTGCCAGCAGTTATCCCCTGGCGGGACGGTATGGCTACACCTTC
abundance: -
d_gene: -
j_gene: TRBJ1-2
v_gene: TRBV6-6

CDR3aa: CASKGHYSGANVLTF
CDR3nt: TGTGCCAGTAAGGGACACTACTCTGGGGCCAACGTCCTGACTTTC
abundance: -
d_gene: -
j_gene: TRBJ2-6
v_gene: TRBV19

CDR3aa: CASSQGETTGYTF
CDR3nt: TGCGCCAGCAGCCAAGGGGAGACAACGGGCTACACCTTC
abundance: -
d_gene: -
j_gene: TRBJ1-2
v_gene: TRBV4-1

CDR3aa: CASSRGGDEQYF
CDR3nt: TGTGCCAGCAGCCGCGGAGGAGACGAGCAGTACTTC
abundance: -
d_gene: -
j_gene: TRBJ2-7
v_gene: TRBV11-3

CDR3aa: CASSWSWEDSYNEQFF
CDR3nt: TGTGCCAGCAGTTGGTCTTGGGAGGACTCCTACAATGAGCAGTTCTTC
abundance: -
d_gene: -
j_gene: TRBJ2-1
v_gene: TRBV28

CDR3aa: CASTSDRDNSPLHF
CDR3nt: TGTGCCAGTACCTCGGACAGGGACAATTCACCCCTCCACTTT
abundance: once
d_gene: TRBD1
j_gene: TRBJ1-6
v_gene: TRBV19

CDR3aa: CASSRTSGGSSYNEQFF
CDR3nt: TGTGCCAGCAGCCGGACTAGCGGGGGGAGCTCCTACAATGAGCAGTTCTTC
abundance: few
d_gene: TRBD2
j_gene: TRBJ2-1
v_gene: TRBV9

CDR3aa: CASSAWGGTGVYSPLHF
CDR3nt: TGTGCCAGCAGCGCGTGGGGTGGGACAGGGGTATATTCACCCCTCCACTTT
abundance: -
d_gene: TRBD1
j_gene: TRBJ1-6
v_gene: TRBV5-5

CDR3aa: CASSQTGGGRDTQYF
CDR3nt: TGTGCCAGCAGCCAAACTGGGGGGGGCCGAGATACGCAGTATTTT
abundance: -
d_gene: -
j_gene: TRBJ2-3
v_gene: TRBV14

CDR3aa: CASKESTSTEAFF
CDR3nt: TGTGCCAGTAAGGAGAGCACGTCCACTGAAGCTTTCTTT
abundance: -
d_gene: -
j_gene: TRBJ1-1
v_gene: TRBV19

CDR3aa: CASSSPRTVWNYGYTF
CDR3nt: TGTGCCAGCAGCTCCCCCCGGACAGTGTGGAACTATGGCTACACCTTC
abundance: once
d_gene: -
j_gene: TRBJ1-2
v_gene: TRBV11-2

CDR3aa: CASSLGSGVTDTQYF
CDR3nt: TGCGCCAGCAGCTTGGGGAGCGGGGTCACAGATACGCAGTATTTT
abundance: -
d_gene: TRBD2
j_gene: TRBJ2-3
v_gene: TRBV5-1

CDR3aa: CASSLVGLAGGPSSEQYF
CDR3nt: TGTGCCAGCAGCTTAGTCGGACTAGCGGGGGGACCTTCAAGTGAGCAGTACTTC
abundance: -
d_gene: TRBD2
j_gene: TRBJ2-7
v_gene: TRBV7-8

CDR3aa: CASSLVGTASGAGETQYF
CDR3nt: TGTGCCAGCAGCTTAGTTGGGACCGCTAGCGGGGCTGGAGAGACCCAGTACTTC
abundance: -
d_gene: TRBD2
j_gene: TRBJ2-5
v_gene: TRBV7-6

CDR3aa: CASSPSGDRALQQYF
CDR3nt: TGTGCCAGCAGCCCCTCGGGGGACAGGGCCCTCCAGCAGTACTTC
abundance: -
d_gene: TRBD1
j_gene: TRBJ2-7
v_gene: TRBV5-5

CDR3aa: CASSIGSGTYEQYF
CDR3nt: TGTGCCAGTAGTATTGGGTCAGGGACCTACGAGCAGTACTTC
abundance: -
d_gene: -
j_gene: TRBJ2-7
v_gene: TRBV19

CDR3aa: CASRQGAYEQYF
CDR3nt: TGTGCCAGCAGACAGGGGGCCTACGAGCAGTACTTC
abundance: -
d_gene: TRBD1
j_gene: TRBJ2-7
v_gene: TRBV6-6

CDR3aa: CASSYEGDGYTF
CDR3nt: TGTGCCAGTAGTTACGAGGGGGATGGCTACACCTTC
abundance: -
d_gene: -
j_gene: TRBJ1-2
v_gene: TRBV7-3

CDR3aa: CASSVGSYGVLYGYTF
CDR3nt: TGTGCCAGCAGCGTAGGATCGTACGGGGTCCTCTATGGCTACACCTTC
abundance: -
d_gene: -
j_gene: TRBJ1-2
v_gene: TRBV9

CDR3aa: CASKPGGGQVDTQYF
CDR3nt: TGTGCCAGCAAACCTGGGGGGGGCCAGGTAGATACGCAGTATTTT
abundance: once
d_gene: -
j_gene: TRBJ2-3
v_gene: TRBV6-5

CDR3aa: CASSQGAFGGPQHF
CDR3nt: TGTGCCAGCAGCCAGGGGGCGTTTGGGGGGCCCCAGCATTTT
abundance: -
d_gene: TRBD1
j_gene: TRBJ1-5
v_gene: TRBV6-5

CDR3aa: CASSYGRTEAFF
CDR3nt: TGTGCCAGCAGTTACGGGCGCACTGAGGCTTTCTTT
abundance: -
d_gene: -
j_gene: TRBJ1-1
v_gene: TRBV6-6

CDR3aa: CASSNGQGGNTEAFF
CDR3nt: TGCGCCAGCAGCAACGGACAGGGGGGGAACACTGAAGCTTTCTTT
abundance: once
d_gene: TRBD1
j_gene: TRBJ1-1
v_gene: TRBV5-1

CDR3aa: CARDKGSQPQHF
CDR3nt: TGTGCCAGAGACAAAGGAAGCCAGCCCCAGCATTTT
abundance: once
d_gene: -
j_gene: TRBJ1-5
v_gene: TRBV21-1

CDR3aa: CASTNGRRERQETQYF
CDR3nt: TGTGCCAGCACAAACGGGAGAAGGGAAAGACAAGAGACCCAGTACTTC
abundance: -
d_gene: -
j_gene: TRBJ2-5
v_gene: TRBV25-1

CDR3aa: CASSFASGPSYEQYF
CDR3nt: TGTGCCAGCAGTTTCGCTAGCGGGCCCTCCTACGAGCAGTACTTC
abundance: -
d_gene: TRBD2
j_gene: TRBJ2-7
v_gene: TRBV7-2

CDR3aa: CASSLRDSRSYEQYF
CDR3nt: TGTGCCAGCAGTCTCCGGGACAGCCGGTCGTACGAGCAGTACTTC
abundance: -
d_gene: TRBD1
j_gene: TRBJ2-7
v_gene: TRBV27

CDR3aa: CASSAQGDRTEAFF
CDR3nt: TGTGCCAGTAGCGCACAGGGGGATCGAACTGAAGCTTTCTTT
abundance: -
d_gene: TRBD1
j_gene: TRBJ1-1
v_gene: TRBV19